The 5 T cell receptor beta chains listed next were all sequenced from one sample in a study of blood T cell repertoires in COVID-19. Profiling relied on immunoSEQ multiplex PCR, and the TCRdb table lists in-frame clones only, not all of them. The sample holds approximately 44,000 clones, roughly 87% seen once. The sample was peripheral blood. The receptors come from a woman aged 80 or older with acute or convalescent COVID-19.

The chain carries TRBV27 and TRBJ1-2, with 9 bases lining up with TRBD1. The J segment lost 7 bases and the V segment lost 6 bases, leaving 9 bases of the junction unmatched. Germline V gives CDR1 MNHEY, CDR2 SMNVEV (reference sequence). The CDR3 has 14 residues. Here the CDR3 DNA reads TGTGCCAGCAGCAGTACGACAGGGGGACGTGGCTACACCTTC. It is translated as CASSSTTGGRGYTF.

The CDR3 loop is CASSVLGHAGELFF. The DNA of the CDR3 is TGTGCCAGCTCTGTCCTAGGACATGCCGGGGAGCTGTTTTTT. The genes are TRBV18 and TRBJ2-2; the D gene is possibly TRBD1 (5 bases). This CDR3 has 14 amino acids. Germline V gene lookup returns CDR1 KGHSH and CDR2 LQKENI. V was trimmed by 6 bases and J by 6 bases, leaving 14 bases between them. Filled out from reference TRBV18 and TRBJ2-2, the complete variable domain reads NAGVMQNPRHLVRRRGQEARLRCSPMKGHSHVYWYRQLPEEGLKFMVYLQKENIIDESGMPKERFSAEFPKEGPSILRIQQVVRGDSAAYFCASSVLGHAGELFFGEGSRLTVL.

The V call is TRBV2, the J call TRBJ1-2; possible D gene TRBD1, 6 bases. V lost 1 base and J lost 0, with 9 bases in between. The CDR3 is made up of 15 amino acids. The germline V gene has CDR1 SNHLY and CDR2 FYNNEI. CDR3 sequence reads: CASSEDRAANYGYTF. The CDR3 coding sequence is TGTGCCAGCAGTGAAGACAGGGCCGCTAACTATGGCTACACCTTC.

This clone occurred once. V gene TRBV2 combines with J gene TRBJ1-3, with D maybe TRBD1 (6 bases). Germline V lookup: CDR1 SNHLY, CDR2 FYNNEI. V gave up 4 bases and J gave up 0 bases, with 10 bases separating them. The CDR3 sequence is 15 residues long. The CDR3: CASSGDRPSGNTIYF. CDR3 nucleotides: TGTGCCAGCAGTGGAGACAGGCCCTCTGGAAACACCATATATTTT.

A single count supports this clone. The V and J genes are TRBV9 and TRBJ2-2; 7 bases fit TRBD2. The length of the CDR3 is 16 residues. Unmatched junction bases numbered 6, after V lost 3 bases and J lost 1 base. The germline V gene has CDR1 SGDLS and CDR2 YYNGEE. CDR3 in amino acids: CASSDEAGLNTGELFF. DNA for the CDR3: TGTGCCAGCAGCGACGAAGCGGGGCTGAACACCGGGGAGCTGTTTTTT. The variable domain in full, with the rest retrieved from reference TRBV9 and TRBJ2-2, is DSGVTQTPKHLITATGQRVTLRCSPRSGDLSVYWYQQSLDQGLQFLIQYYNGEERAKGNILERFSAQQFPDLHSELNLSSLELGDSALYFCASSDEAGLNTGELFFGEGSRLTVL.